A single sample gave rise to the 6 T cell receptor beta chains below, sequenced in a study of naive and memory T cell subsets. Two oligonucleotides, mixed equimolar, formed the beta constant-region primer covering TRBC1 and TRBC2. Nested alpha and beta constant-region primers with the SP2 primer drove four PCR rounds on ligated cDNA. TCRdb analysed the UMI-ligation and nested PCR reads with MiXCR anew, one entry per CDR3 protein. This sample has about 82,000 distinct CDR3 sequences, with 9% to 9.5% found just once. The material sequenced was naive CD8+ T cells from blood. These receptors were taken from a human donor in good health.

The table lists this clonotype with many counts. The chain is built from TRBV20-1 and TRBJ2-7, with D tentatively TRBD1 (5 bases). The germline V and J ends were trimmed by 0 bases and 6 bases, with 9 bases remaining between them. The CDR3 is 12 residues long. The germline gives CDR1 DFQATT, CDR2 SNEGSKA (reference sequence). The chain's CDR3 is CSARDGQGEQYF. CDR3 DNA sequence: TGCAGTGCTAGAGATGGGCAGGGCGAGCAGTACTTC.

This clonotype was seen at least ten times. CDR3 in DNA: TGTGCCAGCAGTGGGGGGCTACGGCCCCAGCATTTT. Its translation is CASSGGLRPQHF. The chain joins TRBV12-3 or TRBV12-4 to TRBJ1-5; the D gene is possibly TRBD1 (6 bases). The CDR3 consists of 12 residues. With 5 bases removed from V and 9 bases from J, the gap between germline ends came to 11 bases.

This clonotype was seen many times. The chain uses TRBV7-9 and TRBJ1-1, with 7 bases that match TRBD1. V trimming: 0 bases; J trimming: 3 bases; junction bases outside the gene matches: 4. Germline V gives CDR1 SEHNR, CDR2 FQNEAQ (reference sequence). The CDR3 sequence is 15 residues long. The CDR3 sequence: CASSLADRVDTEAFF. The CDR3 coding sequence is TGTGCCAGCAGCTTAGCCGACAGGGTGGACACTGAAGCTTTCTTT.

The rearrangement joins TRBV6-5 to TRBJ2-2; D remains ambiguous. With 2 bases removed from V and 6 bases from J, the gap between germline ends came to 13 bases. From germline, CDR1 is MNHEY and CDR2 SVGAGI. CDR3 size: 15 residues. The chain's CDR3 is CASSYVGNFPGELFF. In nucleotides, the CDR3 is TGTGCCAGCAGTTACGTGGGAAACTTTCCCGGGGAGCTGTTTTTT.

Here the CDR3 DNA reads TGTGCCAGCAGTCGGACGGACTCGGAAAGCACAGATACGCAGTATTTT. It encodes CASSRTDSESTDTQYF. The chain carries TRBV12-3 or TRBV12-4 and TRBJ2-3; D might be TRBD2 (5 bases). V shed 5 bases and J shed 0 bases, with 15 bases lying between them. The CDR3 runs 16 residues.

This clonotype was seen ten or more times. The gene calls are TRBV7-9 and TRBJ2-3; 11 bases match TRBD2. This CDR3 has 19 residues. The V and J ends lost 4 bases and 3 bases, in that order; junction bases with no gene match: 15. Germline CDR1 and CDR2: SEHNR and FQNEAQ (reference sequence). The CDR3 loop is CASSSGDGLAGRGTDTQYF. The CDR3 DNA is TGTGCCAGCAGCTCCGGCGATGGACTAGCGGGTAGAGGTACAGATACGCAGTATTTT.